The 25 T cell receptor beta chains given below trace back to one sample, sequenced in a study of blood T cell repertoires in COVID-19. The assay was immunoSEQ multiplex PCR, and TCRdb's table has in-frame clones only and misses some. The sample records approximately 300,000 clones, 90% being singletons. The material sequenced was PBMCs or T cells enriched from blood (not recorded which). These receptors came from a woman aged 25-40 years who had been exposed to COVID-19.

CDR3 protein: CASSWGQFGYTF. The CDR3 DNA sequence: TGTGCCAGCAGCTGGGGACAGTTTGGCTACACCTTC. The chain combines TRBV7-2 with TRBJ1-2, with 7 bases matching TRBD1. The CDR3 has 12 amino acids. CDR1 SGHTA and CDR2 FQGNSA come from the germline V gene. The trim removed 4 bases at V and 7 bases at J, leaving 3 bases unmatched.

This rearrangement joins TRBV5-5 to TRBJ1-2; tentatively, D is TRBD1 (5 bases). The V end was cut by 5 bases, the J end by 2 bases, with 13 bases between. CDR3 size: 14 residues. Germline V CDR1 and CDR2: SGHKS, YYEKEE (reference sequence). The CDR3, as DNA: TGTGCCAGCAGACCGGGGGGGACCAACTATGGCTACACCTTC. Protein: CASRPGGTNYGYTF.

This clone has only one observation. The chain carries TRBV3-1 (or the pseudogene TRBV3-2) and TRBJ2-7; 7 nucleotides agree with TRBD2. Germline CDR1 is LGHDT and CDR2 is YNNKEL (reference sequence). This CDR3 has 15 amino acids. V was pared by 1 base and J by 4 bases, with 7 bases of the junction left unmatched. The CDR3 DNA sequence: TGTGCCAGCAGCCAAGGTTCGGGGGGAGTATACGAGCAGTACTTC. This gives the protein CASSQGSGGVYEQYF.

The CDR3 here is CASRVRQGADTQYF. CDR3 sequence (DNA): TGTGCCAGCAGAGTCAGACAGGGCGCAGATACGCAGTATTTT. The rearrangement joins TRBV9 to TRBJ2-3, with TRBD1 matching over 7 bases. V trimming: 5 bases; J trimming: 4 bases; junction bases outside the gene matches: 7. This CDR3 contains 14 residues. CDR1 is SGDLS, CDR2 YYNGEE, per germline.

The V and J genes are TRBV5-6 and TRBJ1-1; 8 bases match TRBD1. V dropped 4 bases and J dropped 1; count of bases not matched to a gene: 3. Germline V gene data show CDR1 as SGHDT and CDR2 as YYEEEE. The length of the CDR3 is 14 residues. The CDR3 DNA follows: TGTGCCAGCAGCCTAGACAGGGGGAACACTGAAGCTTTCTTT. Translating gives CASSLDRGNTEAFF.

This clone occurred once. CDR3 coding DNA: TGTGCCTGGAGTGCGGGGACACTTTATAGCAATCAGCCCCAGCATTTT. Its protein product is CAWSAGTLYSNQPQHF. The rearrangement uses TRBV30 and TRBJ1-5; weak D call: TRBD1 (6 bases). The V gene lost 1 base and the J gene lost 0 bases, with 13 bases spanning the gap. From germline, CDR1 is GTSNPN and CDR2 SVGIG (reference sequence). The CDR3 runs to 16 residues.

CDR3 region: CASSPLRSLDTEAFF. The CDR3 DNA sequence: TGCGCCAGCAGCCCTCTGAGGAGTTTGGACACTGAAGCTTTCTTT. The rearrangement uses TRBV4-3 and TRBJ1-1; D is unclear. Trimming cost V 4 bases and J 3 bases, with 15 bases left between them. Looked up from germline, CDR1 is LGHNA and CDR2 is YSLEER. The CDR3 loop spans 15 amino acids.

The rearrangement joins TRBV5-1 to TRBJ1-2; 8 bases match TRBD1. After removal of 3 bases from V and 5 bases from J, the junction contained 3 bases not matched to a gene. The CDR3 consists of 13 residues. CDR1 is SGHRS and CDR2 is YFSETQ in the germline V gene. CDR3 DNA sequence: TGCGCCAGCAGCTCCGACAGGGGTTATGGCTACACCTTC. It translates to CASSSDRGYGYTF.

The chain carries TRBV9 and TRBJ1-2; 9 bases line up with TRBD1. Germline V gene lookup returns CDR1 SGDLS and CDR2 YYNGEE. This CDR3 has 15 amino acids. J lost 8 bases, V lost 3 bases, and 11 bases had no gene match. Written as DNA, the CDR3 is TGTGCCAGCAGCGGGTTCCGGACAGGGGAAATAGGCTACACCTTC. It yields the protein CASSGFRTGEIGYTF.

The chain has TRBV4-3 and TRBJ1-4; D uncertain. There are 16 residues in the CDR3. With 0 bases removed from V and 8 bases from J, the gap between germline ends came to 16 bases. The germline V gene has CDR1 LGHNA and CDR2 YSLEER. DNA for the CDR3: TGCGCCAGCAGCCAAGAAAGAGGTTCGGTTAGGGAAAAACTGTTTTTT. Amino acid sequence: CASSQERGSVREKLFF.

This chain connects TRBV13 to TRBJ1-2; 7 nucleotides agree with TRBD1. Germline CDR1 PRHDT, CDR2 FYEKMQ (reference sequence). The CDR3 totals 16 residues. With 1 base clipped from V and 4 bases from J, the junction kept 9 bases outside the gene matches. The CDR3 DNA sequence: TGTGCCAGCAGCTTAGTCCAGGGGGTAACCCTCTATGGCTACACCTTC. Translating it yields CASSLVQGVTLYGYTF.

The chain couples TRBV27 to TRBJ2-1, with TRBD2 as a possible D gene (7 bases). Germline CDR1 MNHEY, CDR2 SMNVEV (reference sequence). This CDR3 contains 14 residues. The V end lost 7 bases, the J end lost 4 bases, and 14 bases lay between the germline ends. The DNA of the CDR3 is TGTGCCAGCATGAGAGGGGGAGGGTACAATGAGCAGTTCTTC. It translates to CASMRGGGYNEQFF.

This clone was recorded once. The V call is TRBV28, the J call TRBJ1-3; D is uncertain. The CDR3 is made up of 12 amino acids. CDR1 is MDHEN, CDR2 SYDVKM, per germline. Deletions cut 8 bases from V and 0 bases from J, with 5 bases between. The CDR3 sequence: CASRGSGNTIYF. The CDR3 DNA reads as TGTGCCAGCCGGGGCTCTGGAAACACCATATATTTT.

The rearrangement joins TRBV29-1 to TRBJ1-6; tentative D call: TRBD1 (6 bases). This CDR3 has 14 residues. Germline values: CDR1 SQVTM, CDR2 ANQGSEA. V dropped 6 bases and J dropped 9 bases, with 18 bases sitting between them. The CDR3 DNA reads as TGCAGCGTACGGGACACCGGGATCGCTTCACCCCTCCACTTT. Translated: CSVRDTGIASPLHF.

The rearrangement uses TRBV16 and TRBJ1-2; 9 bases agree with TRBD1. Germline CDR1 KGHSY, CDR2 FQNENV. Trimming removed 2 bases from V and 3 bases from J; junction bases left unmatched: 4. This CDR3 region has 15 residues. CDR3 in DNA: TGTGCCAGCAGCCAACACAGGGGGCAGGACTATGGCTACACCTTC. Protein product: CASSQHRGQDYGYTF.

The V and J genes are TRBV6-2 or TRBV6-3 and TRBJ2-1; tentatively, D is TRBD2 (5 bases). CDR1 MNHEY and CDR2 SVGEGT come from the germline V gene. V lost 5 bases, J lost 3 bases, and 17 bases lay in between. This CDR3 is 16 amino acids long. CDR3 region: CASSPHRADFYNEQFF. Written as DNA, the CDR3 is TGTGCCAGCAGTCCCCATCGGGCGGACTTCTACAATGAGCAGTTCTTC.

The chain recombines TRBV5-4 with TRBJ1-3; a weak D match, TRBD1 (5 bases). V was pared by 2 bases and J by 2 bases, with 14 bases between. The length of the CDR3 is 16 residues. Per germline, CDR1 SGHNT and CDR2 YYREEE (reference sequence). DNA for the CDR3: TGTGCCAGCAGCTTCGGGACTAGTACCACTGGAAACACCATATATTTT. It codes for CASSFGTSTTGNTIYF. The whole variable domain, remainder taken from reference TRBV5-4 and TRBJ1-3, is ETGVTQSPTHLIKTRGQQVTLRCSSQSGHNTVSWYQQALGQGPQFIFQYYREEENGRGNFPPRFSGLQFPNYSSELNVNALELDDSALYLCASSFGTSTTGNTIYFGEGSWLTVV.

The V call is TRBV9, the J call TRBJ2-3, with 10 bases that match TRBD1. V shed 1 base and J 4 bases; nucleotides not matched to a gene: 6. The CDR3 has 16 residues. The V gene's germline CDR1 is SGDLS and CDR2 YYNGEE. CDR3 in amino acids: CASSVTGQGVSDTQYF. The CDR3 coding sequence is TGTGCCAGCAGCGTAACAGGACAGGGGGTGTCAGATACGCAGTATTTT.

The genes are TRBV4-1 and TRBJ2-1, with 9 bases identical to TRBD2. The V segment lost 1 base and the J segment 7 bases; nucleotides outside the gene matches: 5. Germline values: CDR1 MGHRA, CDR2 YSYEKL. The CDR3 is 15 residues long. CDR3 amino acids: CASSQGLAAGNEQFF. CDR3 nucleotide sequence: TGCGCCAGCAGCCAAGGACTAGCGGCGGGAAATGAGCAGTTCTTC.

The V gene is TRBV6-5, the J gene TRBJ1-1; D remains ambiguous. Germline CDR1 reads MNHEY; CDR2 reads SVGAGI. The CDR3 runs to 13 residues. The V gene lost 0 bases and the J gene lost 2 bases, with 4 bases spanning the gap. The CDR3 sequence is CASSYSVNTEAFF. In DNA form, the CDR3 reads TGTGCCAGCAGTTACTCCGTTAACACTGAAGCTTTCTTT.

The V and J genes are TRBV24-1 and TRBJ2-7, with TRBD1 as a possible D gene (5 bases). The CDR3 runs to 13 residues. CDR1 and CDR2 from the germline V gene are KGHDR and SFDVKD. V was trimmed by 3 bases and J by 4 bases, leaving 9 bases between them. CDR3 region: CATSDDRQYEQYF. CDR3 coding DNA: TGTGCCACCAGTGATGACAGACAGTACGAGCAGTACTTC.

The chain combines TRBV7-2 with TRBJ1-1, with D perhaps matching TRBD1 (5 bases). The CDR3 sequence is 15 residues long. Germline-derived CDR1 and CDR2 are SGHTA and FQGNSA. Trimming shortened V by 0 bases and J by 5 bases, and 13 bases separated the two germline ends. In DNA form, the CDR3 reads TGTGCCAGCAGCTTAGCCGTCGGGGCGGGGACTGAAGCTTTCTTT. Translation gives CASSLAVGAGTEAFF. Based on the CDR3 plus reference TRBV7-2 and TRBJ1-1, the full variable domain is GAGVSQSPSNKVTEKGKDVELRCDPISGHTALYWYRQSLGQGLEFLIYFQGNSAPDKSGLPSDRFSAERTGGSVSTLTIQRTQQEDSAVYLCASSLAVGAGTEAFFGQGTRLTVV.

The CDR3 nucleotides read TGCGCCAGCAGCTCAACAGGGGCCCCAAAGAACACTGAAGCTTTCTTT. Its translation: CASSSTGAPKNTEAFF. The chain has TRBV5-1 and TRBJ1-1; 7 bases map to TRBD1. Germline V gene data show CDR1 as SGHRS and CDR2 as YFSETQ. The CDR3 covers 16 residues. Trimming removed 3 bases from V and 1 base from J; junction bases left unmatched: 9.

The CDR3 region is CASSRDRGGNEQFF. CDR3 sequence (DNA): TGCGCCAGCAGCCGGGACAGGGGAGGCAATGAGCAGTTCTTC. The chain couples TRBV5-1 to TRBJ2-1; 10 bases are a match to TRBD1. V was pared by 4 bases and J by 6 bases, with 4 bases of the junction left unmatched. Germline loops: CDR1 SGHRS, CDR2 YFSETQ. The CDR3 loop spans 14 amino acids.

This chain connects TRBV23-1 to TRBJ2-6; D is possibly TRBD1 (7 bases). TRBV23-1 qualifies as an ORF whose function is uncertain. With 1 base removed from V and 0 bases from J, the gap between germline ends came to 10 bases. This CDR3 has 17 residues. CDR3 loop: CASSQWRGLSGANVLTF. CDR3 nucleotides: TGCGCCAGCAGTCAATGGAGGGGGCTCTCTGGGGCCAACGTCCTGACTTTC.